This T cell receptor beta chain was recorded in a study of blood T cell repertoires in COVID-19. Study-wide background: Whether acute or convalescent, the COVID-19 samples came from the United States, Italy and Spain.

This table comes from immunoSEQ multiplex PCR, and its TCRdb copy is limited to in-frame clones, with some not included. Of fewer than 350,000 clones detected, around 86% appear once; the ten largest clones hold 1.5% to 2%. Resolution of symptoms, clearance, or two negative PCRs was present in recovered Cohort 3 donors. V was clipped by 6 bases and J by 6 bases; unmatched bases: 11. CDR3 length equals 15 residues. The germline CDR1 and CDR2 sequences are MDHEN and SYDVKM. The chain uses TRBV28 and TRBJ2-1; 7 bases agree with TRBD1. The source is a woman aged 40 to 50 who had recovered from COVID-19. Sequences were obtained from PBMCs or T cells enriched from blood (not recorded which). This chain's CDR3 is CASSSPTGRINEQFF. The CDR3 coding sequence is TGTGCCAGCAGCTCACCGACAGGGCGAATCAATGAGCAGTTCTTC.